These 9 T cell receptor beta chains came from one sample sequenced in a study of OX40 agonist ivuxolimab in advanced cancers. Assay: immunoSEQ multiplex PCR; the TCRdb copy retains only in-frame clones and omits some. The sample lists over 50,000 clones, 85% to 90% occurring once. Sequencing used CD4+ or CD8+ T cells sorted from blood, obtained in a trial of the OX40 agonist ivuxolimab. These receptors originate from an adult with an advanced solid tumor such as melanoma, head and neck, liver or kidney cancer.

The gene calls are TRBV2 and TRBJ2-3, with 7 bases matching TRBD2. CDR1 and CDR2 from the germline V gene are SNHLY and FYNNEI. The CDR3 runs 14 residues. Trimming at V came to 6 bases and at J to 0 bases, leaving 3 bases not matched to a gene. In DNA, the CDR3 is TGTGCCAGCAGGGGGACTATCAGCACAGATACGCAGTATTTT. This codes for CASRGTISTDTQYF.

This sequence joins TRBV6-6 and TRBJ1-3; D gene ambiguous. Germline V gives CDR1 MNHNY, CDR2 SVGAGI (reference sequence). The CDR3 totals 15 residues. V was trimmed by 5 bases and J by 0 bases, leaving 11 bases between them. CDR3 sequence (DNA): TGTGCCAGCAGTATGTTAGCACGCTCTGGAAACACCATATATTTT. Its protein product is CASSMLARSGNTIYF.

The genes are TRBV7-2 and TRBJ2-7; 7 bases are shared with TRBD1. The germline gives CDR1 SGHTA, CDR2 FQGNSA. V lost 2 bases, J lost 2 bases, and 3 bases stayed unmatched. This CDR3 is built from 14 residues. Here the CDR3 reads CASSLRQGAYEQYF. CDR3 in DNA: TGTGCCAGCAGCTTACGTCAGGGGGCCTACGAGCAGTACTTC.

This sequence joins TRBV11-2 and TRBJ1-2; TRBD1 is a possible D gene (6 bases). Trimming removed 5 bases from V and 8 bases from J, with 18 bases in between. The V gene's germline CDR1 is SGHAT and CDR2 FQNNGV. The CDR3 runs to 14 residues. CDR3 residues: CASSTHRGGHGYTF. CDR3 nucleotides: TGTGCCAGCAGCACCCATAGAGGGGGGCACGGCTACACCTTC.

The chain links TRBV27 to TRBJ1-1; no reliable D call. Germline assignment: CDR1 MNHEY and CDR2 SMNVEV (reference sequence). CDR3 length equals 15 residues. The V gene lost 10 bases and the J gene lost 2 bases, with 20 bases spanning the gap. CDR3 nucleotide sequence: TGTGCCACCCAATCTACGGCTTTTGGTAACACTGAAGCTTTCTTT. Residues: CATQSTAFGNTEAFF.

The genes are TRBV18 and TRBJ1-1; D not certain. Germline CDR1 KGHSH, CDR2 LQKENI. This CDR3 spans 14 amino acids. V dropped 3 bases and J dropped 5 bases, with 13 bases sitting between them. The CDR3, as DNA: TGTGCCAGCTCACCCGCGGACCAAGGGACTGAAGCTTTCTTT. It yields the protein CASSPADQGTEAFF.

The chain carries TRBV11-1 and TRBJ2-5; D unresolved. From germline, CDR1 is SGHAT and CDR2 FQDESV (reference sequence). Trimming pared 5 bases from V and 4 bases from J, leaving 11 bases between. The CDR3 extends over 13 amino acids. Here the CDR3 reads CASSLRVRETQYF. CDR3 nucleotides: TGTGCCAGCAGCCTACGGGTAAGAGAGACCCAGTACTTC.

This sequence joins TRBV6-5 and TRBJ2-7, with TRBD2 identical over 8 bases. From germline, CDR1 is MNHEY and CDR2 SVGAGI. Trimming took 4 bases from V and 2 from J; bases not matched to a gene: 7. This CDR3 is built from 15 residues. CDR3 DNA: TGTGCCAGCAGTTCCACAGCGGGAGAAACCTACGAGCAGTACTTC. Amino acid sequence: CASSSTAGETYEQYF.

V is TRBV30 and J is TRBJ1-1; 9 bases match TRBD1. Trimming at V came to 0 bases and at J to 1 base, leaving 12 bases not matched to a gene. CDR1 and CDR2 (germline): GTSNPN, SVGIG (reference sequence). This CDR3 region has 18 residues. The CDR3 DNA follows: TGTGCCTGGAGTGTATTCTTCAGTCCGGGACAGGGGAACACTGAAGCTTTCTTT. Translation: CAWSVFFSPGQGNTEAFF.